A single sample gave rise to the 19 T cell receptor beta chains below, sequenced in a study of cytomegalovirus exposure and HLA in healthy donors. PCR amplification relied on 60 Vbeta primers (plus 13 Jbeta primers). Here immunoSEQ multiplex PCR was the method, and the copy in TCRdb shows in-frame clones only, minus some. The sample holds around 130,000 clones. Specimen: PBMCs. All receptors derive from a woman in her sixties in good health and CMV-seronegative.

CDR3 nucleotide sequence: TGTGCCAGCAGCCCTTGGACTGGCTACGAGCAGTACTTC. Amino acids: CASSPWTGYEQYF. The chain uses TRBV7-3 and TRBJ2-7, with TRBD2 as a possible D gene (5 bases). Germline V gene lookup returns CDR1 SGHTA and CDR2 FQGTGA. This CDR3 comprises 13 residues. V lost 5 bases to trimming and J lost 3 bases, with 11 bases between them.

The CDR3 region is CASSPGGSAYNEQFF. Written as DNA, the CDR3 is TGTGCCAGCAGTCCCGGCGGGAGTGCCTACAATGAGCAGTTCTTC. The chain is built from TRBV27 and TRBJ2-1; TRBD2 matches 7 bases. The CDR3 spans 15 residues. The germline gives CDR1 MNHEY, CDR2 SMNVEV (reference sequence). J was trimmed by 2 bases and V by 5 bases; bases with no gene match: 6.

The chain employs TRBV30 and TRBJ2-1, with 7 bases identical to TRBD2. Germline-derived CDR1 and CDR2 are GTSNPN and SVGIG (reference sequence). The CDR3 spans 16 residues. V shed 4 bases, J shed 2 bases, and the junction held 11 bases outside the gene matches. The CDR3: CAWKLWAGETYNEQFF. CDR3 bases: TGTGCCTGGAAGTTGTGGGCGGGAGAAACCTACAATGAGCAGTTCTTC.

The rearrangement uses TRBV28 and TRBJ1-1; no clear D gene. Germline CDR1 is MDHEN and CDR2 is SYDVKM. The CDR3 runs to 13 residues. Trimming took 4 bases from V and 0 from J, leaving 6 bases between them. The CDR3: CASSYSLNTEAFF. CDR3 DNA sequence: TGTGCCAGCAGTTATAGTCTGAACACTGAAGCTTTCTTT.

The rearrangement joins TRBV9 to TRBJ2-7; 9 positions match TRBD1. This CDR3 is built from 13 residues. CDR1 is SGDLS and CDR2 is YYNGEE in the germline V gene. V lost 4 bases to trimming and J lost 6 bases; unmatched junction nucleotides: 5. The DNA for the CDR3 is TGTGCCAGCAGCACGCGACAGGGGGGCGAGCAGTACTTC. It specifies CASSTRQGGEQYF.

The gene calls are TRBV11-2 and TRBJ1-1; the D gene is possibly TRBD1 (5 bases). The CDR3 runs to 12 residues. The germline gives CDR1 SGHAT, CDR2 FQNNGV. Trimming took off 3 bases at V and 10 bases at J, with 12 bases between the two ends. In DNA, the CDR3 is TGTGCCAGCAGCTTCCAGGGAATAGGAGCTTTCTTT. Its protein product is CASSFQGIGAFF.

CDR3 residues: CAGQTGTGGDGYTF. As DNA, the CDR3 is TGTGCCGGCCAGACCGGGACAGGGGGCGATGGCTACACCTTC. The V gene is TRBV28, the J gene TRBJ1-2; TRBD1 matches at 12 bases. The CDR3 totals 14 residues. V trimming: 11 bases; J trimming: 6 bases; junction bases outside the gene matches: 10. CDR1 is MDHEN, CDR2 SYDVKM, per germline.

In nucleotides, the CDR3 is TGTGCCTGGAGTGGAGTTGGGAGGTACAATGAGCAGTTCTTC. It translates to CAWSGVGRYNEQFF. This sequence joins TRBV30 and TRBJ2-1; a possible D gene is TRBD2 (6 bases). Trimming left V 1 base short and J 4 bases short, with 11 bases between. The CDR3 is 14 residues long. Germline V gene sequence: CDR1 GTSNPN, CDR2 SVGIG (reference sequence).

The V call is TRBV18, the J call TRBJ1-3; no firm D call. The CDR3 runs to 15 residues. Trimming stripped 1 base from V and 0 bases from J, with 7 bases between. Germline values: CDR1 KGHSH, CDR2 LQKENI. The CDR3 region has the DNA TGTGCCAGCTCACCACGGGAGAGCTCTGGAAACACCATATATTTT. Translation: CASSPRESSGNTIYF.

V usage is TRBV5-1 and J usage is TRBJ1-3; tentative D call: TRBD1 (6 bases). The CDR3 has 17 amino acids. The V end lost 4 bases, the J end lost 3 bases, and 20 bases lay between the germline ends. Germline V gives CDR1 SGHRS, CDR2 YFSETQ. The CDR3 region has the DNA TGCGCCAGCAGCGATCATATAGGCAGGACAGTTGGAAACACCATATATTTT. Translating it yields CASSDHIGRTVGNTIYF. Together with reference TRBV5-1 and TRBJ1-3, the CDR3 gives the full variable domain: KAGVTQTPRYLIKTRGQQVTLSCSPISGHRSVSWYQQTPGQGLQFLFEYFSETQRNKGNFPGRFSGRQFSNSRSEMNVSTLELGDSALYLCASSDHIGRTVGNTIYFGEGSWLTVV.

CDR3 region: CASSQQDNSGNTIYF. The CDR3 DNA is TGTGCCAGCAGCCAACAGGACAACTCTGGAAACACCATATATTTT. The genes are TRBV4-2 and TRBJ1-3; the D gene is possibly TRBD1 (5 bases). Germline loops: CDR1 LGHNA, CDR2 YNFKEQ. The germline V and J ends were trimmed by 2 bases and 0 bases, with 8 bases remaining between them. The length of the CDR3 is 15 residues.

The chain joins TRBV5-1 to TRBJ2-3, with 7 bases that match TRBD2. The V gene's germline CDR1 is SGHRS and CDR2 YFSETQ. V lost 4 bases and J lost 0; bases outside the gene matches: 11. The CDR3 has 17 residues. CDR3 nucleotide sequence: TGCGCCAGCAGCGCCCAGCGTGGGGGGGGTAGCACAGATACGCAGTATTTT. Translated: CASSAQRGGGSTDTQYF.

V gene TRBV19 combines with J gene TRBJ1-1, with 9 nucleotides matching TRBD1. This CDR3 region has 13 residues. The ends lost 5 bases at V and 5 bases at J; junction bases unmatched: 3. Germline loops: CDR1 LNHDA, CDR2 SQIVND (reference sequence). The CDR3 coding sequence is TGTGCCAGTAGTGTACAGGGGGCAACTGAAGCTTTCTTT. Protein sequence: CASSVQGATEAFF. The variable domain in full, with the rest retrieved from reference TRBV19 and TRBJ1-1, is DGGITQSPKYLFRKEGQNVTLSCEQNLNHDAMYWYRQDPGQGLRLIYYSQIVNDFQKGDIAEGYSVSREKKESFPLTVTSAQKNPTAFYLCASSVQGATEAFFGQGTRLTVV.

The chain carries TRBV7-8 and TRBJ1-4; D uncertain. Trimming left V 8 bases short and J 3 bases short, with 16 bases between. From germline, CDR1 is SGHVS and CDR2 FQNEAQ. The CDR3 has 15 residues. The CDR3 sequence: CASGRMGQANEKLFF. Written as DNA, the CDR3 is TGTGCCAGCGGTCGTATGGGCCAGGCTAATGAAAAACTGTTTTTT.

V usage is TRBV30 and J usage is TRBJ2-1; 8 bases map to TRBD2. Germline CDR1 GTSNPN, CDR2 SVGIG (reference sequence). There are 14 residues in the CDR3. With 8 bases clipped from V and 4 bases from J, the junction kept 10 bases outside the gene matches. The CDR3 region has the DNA TGTGCCGGGCAGCGGCTAGCGGGTTACAATGAGCAGTTCTTC. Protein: CAGQRLAGYNEQFF.

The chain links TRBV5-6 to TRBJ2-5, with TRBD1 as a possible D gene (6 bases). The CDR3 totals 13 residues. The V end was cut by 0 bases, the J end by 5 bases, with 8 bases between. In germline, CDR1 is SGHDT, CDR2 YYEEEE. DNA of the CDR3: TGTGCCAGCAGCTTGGACCAGGGGGAGACCCAGTACTTC. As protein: CASSLDQGETQYF.

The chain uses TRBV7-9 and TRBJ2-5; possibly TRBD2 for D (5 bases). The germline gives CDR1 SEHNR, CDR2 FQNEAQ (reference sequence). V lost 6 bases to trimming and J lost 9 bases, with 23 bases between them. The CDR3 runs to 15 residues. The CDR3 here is CASRQTTAQPGAQYF. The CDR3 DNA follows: TGTGCCAGCAGACAAACAACCGCCCAGCCCGGGGCCCAGTACTTC.

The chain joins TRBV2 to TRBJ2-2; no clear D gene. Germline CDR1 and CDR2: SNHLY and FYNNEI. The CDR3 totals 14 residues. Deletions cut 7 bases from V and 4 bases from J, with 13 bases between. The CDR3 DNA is TGTGCCAGCACCCTGGGCAGACCCACCGGGGAGCTGTTTTTT. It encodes CASTLGRPTGELFF.

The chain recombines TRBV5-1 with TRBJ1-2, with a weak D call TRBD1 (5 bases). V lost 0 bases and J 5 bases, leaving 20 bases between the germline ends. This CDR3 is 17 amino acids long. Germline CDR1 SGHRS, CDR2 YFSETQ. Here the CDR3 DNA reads TGCGCCAGCAGCTTGGCCCCAGGGAACAGCCCGGCATATGGCTACACCTTC. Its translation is CASSLAPGNSPAYGYTF.